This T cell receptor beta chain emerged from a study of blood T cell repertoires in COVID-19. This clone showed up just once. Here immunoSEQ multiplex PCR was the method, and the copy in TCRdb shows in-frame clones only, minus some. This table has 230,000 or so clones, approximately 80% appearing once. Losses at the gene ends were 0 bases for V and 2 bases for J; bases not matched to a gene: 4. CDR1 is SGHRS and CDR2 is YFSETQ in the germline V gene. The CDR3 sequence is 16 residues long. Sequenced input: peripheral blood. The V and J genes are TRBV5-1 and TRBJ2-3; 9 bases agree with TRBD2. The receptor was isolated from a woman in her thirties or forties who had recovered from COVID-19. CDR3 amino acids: CASSLAVAGDTDTQYF. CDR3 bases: TGCGCCAGCAGCTTGGCAGTAGCGGGGGACACAGATACGCAGTATTTT.